Here is one TCR beta chain with its context. This clone was seen only a few times. Its antigen specificity is not known. Base-call qualities are not available, and no considerably larger clone is one nucleotide away. Libraries were constructed by the immunoSEQ multiplex PCR assay. Some 1.1 x 10^5 TCR templates per sample were assayed by the deep sequencing platform. Genomic DNA extracted from sorted T cells was used for TCRbeta CDR3 sequencing. The source study handled its data this way. The R programming language was used for clonal analysis of TCRbeta CDR3 data. Alloreactive CD4+ and CD8+ clones were defined by comparing unstimulated samples with post-reaction CFSE-low samples. Alloreactive CD4+ clones were assigned to regulatory or non-regulatory origin by matching sequences to sorted unstimulated Treg and non-Treg repertoires. TCRdb's version of the immuneACCESS table is confined to in-frame rearrangements and falls short of the full clone set. An unresolved V gene accounts for under half of the shortfall where checked; the remainder is of unknown origin. Clone size and the V and J calls come from that table; the DNA yielded D and trimming. Within this sample are tens of thousands of clones, with 87% of them counted one time only. Of the sample, less than 0.35% is held by the ten largest clones.

The sample originates from a study of siplizumab effects on memory and regulatory T cells (dated by TCRdb to between 2019 and 2020). Background for the entire study: The effect of the anti-CD2 antibody siplizumab on alloreactive T-cell subsets was examined in allogeneic mixed lymphocyte reactions constructed from human PBMCs.

Trimming accounts for 5 bases at V and 1 base at J, while the number of junction bases matched to no gene is 5. Inclusive of the bounding cysteine and phenylalanine, the CDR3 is 16 residues long. Just the 48-base CDR3 DNA is kept, in frame starting at base 1. The germline V gene (reference sequence) specifies SEHNR as CDR1 and FQNEAQ as CDR2. In three donor pairs, further sequencing was done on unstimulated CD8+ naive, CD4+ memory, CD8+ TEMRA, CD4+ naive and CD8+ effector memory subsets. TCRbeta CDR3 sequencing was performed on sorted unstimulated T cells and on proliferating T cells recovered from mixed lymphocyte reactions. Fresh whole blood from approximately 10 HLA-typed healthy donors was used to isolate PBMCs. Overall study results and their limits: Unstimulated naive T cells appeared to be more diverse than memory T cells, and naive cells seemed to make a substantial contribution to the alloresponse. About 80-96% of proliferating CD4+ or CD8+ clones could not be given a naive or memory phenotype. The cumulative frequency of alloreactive sequences traceable to unstimulated CD4+ memory T cells was significantly reduced by siplizumab. In reactions with siplizumab, an average of about 69% of mappable alloreactive CD4+ clones were Treg-derived, compared with 26.9% in control reactions. Because sequences below about 10^-5 frequency were poorly captured, only a minor fraction of alloreactive clones could be mapped to unstimulated subsets. Whether proliferating Tregs from siplizumab cultures were suppressive was not functionally confirmed.

The chain was built from TRBV7-9 and TRBJ2-2; 9 middle bases align to TRBD2. The material sequenced was naive CD8+ T cells sorted from blood. Taken with the paper, the label for cell subset or site translates to: unstimulated naive T cells. This TCR was sampled from a human donor in good health. The CDR3 reads CASSINSGRNTGELFF. The nucleotide sequence is given as TGTGCCAGCAGCATCAATAGCGGGAGGAACACCGGGGAGCTGTTTTTT.